The entry below gives a single TCR beta chain sequence along with its context. The sample is drawn from a study of OX40 agonist ivuxolimab in advanced cancers. Study details: Ivuxolimab, an agonistic anti-OX40 (CD134) antibody, was given to patients. Age averaged about 62 years (range about 23 to 85), and approximately 80% were male. Patients undergoing dose escalation presented with hepatocellular carcinoma, melanoma, renal cell or head and neck cancer. Of the participants, 40% had some prior anti-PD-1, anti-PD-L1 or anti-CTLA-4 therapy, which was allowed.

TCRdb's table, derived via immunoSEQ multiplex PCR, lists solely in-frame clones and lacks some. There are approximately 72,000 clones in the sample; around nine tenths occur only once, and 0.86% lies in the top ten. This CDR3 is built from 14 residues. V lost 3 bases, J lost 5 bases, and 11 bases lay in between. Per the germline V gene, CDR1 is MNHNS and CDR2 is SASEGT. The TCR was taken from an adult with an advanced solid tumor such as melanoma, head and neck, liver or kidney cancer. The chain employs TRBV6-1 and TRBJ1-5; D ambiguous. Sequences were derived from CD4+ or CD8+ T cells sorted from blood, sampled in a trial of the OX40 agonist ivuxolimab. CDR3 loop: CASSDQPQDQPQHF. The CDR3 DNA follows: TGTGCCAGCAGTGATCAACCCCAGGATCAGCCCCAGCATTTT.